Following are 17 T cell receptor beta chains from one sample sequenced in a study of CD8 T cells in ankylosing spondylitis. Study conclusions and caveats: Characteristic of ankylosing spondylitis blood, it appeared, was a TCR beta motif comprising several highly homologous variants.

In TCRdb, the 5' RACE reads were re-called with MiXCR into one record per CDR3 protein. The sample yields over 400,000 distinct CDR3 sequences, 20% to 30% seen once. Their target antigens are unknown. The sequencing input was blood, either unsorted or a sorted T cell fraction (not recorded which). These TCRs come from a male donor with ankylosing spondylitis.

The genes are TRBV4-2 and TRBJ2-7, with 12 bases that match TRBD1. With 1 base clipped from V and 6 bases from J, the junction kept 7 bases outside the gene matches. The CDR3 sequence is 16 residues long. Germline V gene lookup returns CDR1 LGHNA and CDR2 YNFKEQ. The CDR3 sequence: CASSQVPGQGASEQYF. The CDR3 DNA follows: TGTGCCAGCAGCCAAGTACCGGGACAGGGGGCCTCCGAGCAGTACTTC.

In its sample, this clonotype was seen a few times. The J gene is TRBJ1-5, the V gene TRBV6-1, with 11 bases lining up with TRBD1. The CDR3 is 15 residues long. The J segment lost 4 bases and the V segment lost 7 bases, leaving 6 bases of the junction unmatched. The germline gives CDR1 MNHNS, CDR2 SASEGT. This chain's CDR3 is CASIVGTGGNQPQHF. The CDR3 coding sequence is TGTGCCAGCATCGTGGGGACAGGGGGGAATCAGCCCCAGCATTTT.

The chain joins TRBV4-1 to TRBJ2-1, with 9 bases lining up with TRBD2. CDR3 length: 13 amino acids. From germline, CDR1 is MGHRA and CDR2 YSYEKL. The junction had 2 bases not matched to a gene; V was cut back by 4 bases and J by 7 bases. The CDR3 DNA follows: TGCGCCAGCAGCCCTAGCGGGATAAATGAGCAGTTCTTC. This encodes CASSPSGINEQFF.

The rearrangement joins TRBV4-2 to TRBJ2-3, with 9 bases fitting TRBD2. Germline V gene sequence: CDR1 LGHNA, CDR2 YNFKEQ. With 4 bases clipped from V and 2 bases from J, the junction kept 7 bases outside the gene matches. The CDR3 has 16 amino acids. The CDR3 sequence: CASSPGGLASTDTQYF. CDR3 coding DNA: TGTGCCAGCAGCCCCGGGGGACTAGCCTCCACAGATACGCAGTATTTT.

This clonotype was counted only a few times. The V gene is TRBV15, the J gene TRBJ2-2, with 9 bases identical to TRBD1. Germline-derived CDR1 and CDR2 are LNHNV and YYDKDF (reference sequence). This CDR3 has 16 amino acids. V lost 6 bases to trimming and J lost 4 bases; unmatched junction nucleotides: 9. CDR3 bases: TGTGCCACCAGGCTTCCGGGACAGGGTTCCACCGGGGAGCTGTTTTTT. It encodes CATRLPGQGSTGELFF.

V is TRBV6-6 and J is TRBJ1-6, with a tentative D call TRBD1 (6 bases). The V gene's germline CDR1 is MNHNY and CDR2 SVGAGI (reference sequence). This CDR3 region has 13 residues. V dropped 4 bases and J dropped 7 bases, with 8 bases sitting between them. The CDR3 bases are TGTGCCAGCAGTTCCGACAGGAATTCACCCCTCCACTTT. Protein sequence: CASSSDRNSPLHF.

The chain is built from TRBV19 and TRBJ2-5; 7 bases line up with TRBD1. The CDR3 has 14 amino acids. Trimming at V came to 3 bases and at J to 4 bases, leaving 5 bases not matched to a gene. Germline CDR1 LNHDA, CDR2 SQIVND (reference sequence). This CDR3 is CASSMGQLTETQYF. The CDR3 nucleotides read TGTGCCAGTAGTATGGGACAGCTTACAGAGACCCAGTACTTC.

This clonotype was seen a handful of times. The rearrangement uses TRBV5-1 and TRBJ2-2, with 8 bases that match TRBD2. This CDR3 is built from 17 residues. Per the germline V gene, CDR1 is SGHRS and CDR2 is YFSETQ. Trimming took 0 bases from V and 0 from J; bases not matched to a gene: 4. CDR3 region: CASSLAGTRANTGELFF. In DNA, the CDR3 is TGCGCCAGCAGCTTGGCCGGGACTAGGGCGAACACCGGGGAGCTGTTTTTT. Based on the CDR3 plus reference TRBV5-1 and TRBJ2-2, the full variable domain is KAGVTQTPRYLIKTRGQQVTLSCSPISGHRSVSWYQQTPGQGLQFLFEYFSETQRNKGNFPGRFSGRQFSNSRSEMNVSTLELGDSALYLCASSLAGTRANTGELFFGEGSRLTVL.

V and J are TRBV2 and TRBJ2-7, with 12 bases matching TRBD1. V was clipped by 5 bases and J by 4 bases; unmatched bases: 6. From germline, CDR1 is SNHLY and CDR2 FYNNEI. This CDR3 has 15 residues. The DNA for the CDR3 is TGTGCCAGCAGTCCGGGACAGGGGGCTCGTTACGAGCAGTACTTC. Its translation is CASSPGQGARYEQYF.

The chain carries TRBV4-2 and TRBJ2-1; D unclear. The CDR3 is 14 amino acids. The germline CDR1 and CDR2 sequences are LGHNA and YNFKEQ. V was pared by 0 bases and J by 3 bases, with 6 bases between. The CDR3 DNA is TGTGCCAGCAGCCAAGATGTACTCTACAATGAGCAGTTCTTC. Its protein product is CASSQDVLYNEQFF.

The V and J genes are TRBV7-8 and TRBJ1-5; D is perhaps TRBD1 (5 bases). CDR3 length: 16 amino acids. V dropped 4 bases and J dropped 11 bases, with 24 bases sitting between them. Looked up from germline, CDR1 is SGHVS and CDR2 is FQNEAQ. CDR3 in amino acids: CASSSNGGGGGQSQHF. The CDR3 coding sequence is TGTGCCAGCAGCTCCAACGGGGGGGGTGGCGGTCAATCCCAGCATTTT.

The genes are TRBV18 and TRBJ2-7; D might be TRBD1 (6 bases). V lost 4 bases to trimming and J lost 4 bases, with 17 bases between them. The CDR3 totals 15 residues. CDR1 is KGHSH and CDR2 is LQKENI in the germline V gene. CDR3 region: CASSLRTGTTYEQYF. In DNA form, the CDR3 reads TGTGCCAGCTCACTACGTACCGGGACAACATACGAGCAGTACTTC. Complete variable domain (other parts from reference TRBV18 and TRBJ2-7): NAGVMQNPRHLVRRRGQEARLRCSPMKGHSHVYWYRQLPEEGLKFMVYLQKENIIDESGMPKERFSAEFPKEGPSILRIQQVVRGDSAAYFCASSLRTGTTYEQYFGPGTRLTVT.

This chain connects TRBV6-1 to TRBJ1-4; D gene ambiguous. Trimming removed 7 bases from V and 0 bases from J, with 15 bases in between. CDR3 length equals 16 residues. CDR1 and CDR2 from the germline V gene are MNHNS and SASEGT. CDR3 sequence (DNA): TGTGCCAGCAAACGGCCATCGGATGCAACTAATGAAAAACTGTTTTTT. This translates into CASKRPSDATNEKLFF.

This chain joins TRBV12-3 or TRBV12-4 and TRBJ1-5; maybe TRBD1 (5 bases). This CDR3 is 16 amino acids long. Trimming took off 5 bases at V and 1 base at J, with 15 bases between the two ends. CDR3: CASSPRGVGSNQPQHF. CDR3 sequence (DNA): TGTGCCAGCAGTCCCCGAGGGGTGGGGAGCAATCAGCCCCAGCATTTT.

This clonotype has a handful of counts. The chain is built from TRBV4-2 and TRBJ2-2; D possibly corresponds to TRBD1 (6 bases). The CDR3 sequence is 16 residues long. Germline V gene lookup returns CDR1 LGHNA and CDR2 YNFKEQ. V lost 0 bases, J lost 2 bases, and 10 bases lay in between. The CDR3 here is CASSQEQGRNTGELFF. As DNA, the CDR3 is TGTGCCAGCAGCCAAGAACAGGGAAGAAACACCGGGGAGCTGTTTTTT.

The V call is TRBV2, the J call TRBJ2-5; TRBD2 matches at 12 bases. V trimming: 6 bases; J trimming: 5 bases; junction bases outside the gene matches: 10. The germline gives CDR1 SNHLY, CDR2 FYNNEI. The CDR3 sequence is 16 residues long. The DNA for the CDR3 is TGTGCCAGCAGCACTGGACTAGCGGGACGGGGGGAGACCCAGTACTTC. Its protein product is CASSTGLAGRGETQYF. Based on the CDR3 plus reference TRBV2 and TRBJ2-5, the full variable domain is EPEVTQTPSHQVTQMGQEVILRCVPISNHLYFYWYRQILGQKVEFLVSFYNNEISEKSEIFDDQFSVERPDGSNFTLKIRSTKLEDSAMYFCASSTGLAGRGETQYFGPGTRLLVL.

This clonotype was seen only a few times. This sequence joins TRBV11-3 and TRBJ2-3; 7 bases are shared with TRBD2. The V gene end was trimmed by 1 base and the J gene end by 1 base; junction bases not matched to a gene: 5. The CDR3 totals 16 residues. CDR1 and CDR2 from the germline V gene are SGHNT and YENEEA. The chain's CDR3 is CASSLAGGHRTDTQYF. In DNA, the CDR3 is TGTGCCAGCAGCTTAGCGGGAGGTCACCGCACAGATACGCAGTATTTT.